This entry is about one TCR beta chain. Its antigen is undetermined. Individual cDNA molecules each received unique molecular identifiers attached to them. In TCRdb, the 5' RACE reads were re-called with MiXCR into one record per CDR3 protein. Of 50,000 to 70,000 distinct CDR3 sequences in the sample, more than 12% are singletons; the top ten hold 9% to 10%. These data belong to a study of early T cells in non-severe SARS-CoV-2 infection. The overall study: Sequencing of bulk RNA from unsorted whole blood was done, without chain pairing. Study conclusions and caveats: The VDJdb matching leaned toward anti-spike CD8 responses and overlooked private and CD4 specificities.

Germline V lookup: CDR1 SGHDN, CDR2 FVKESK. The V end lost 0 bases, the J end lost 7 bases, and 22 bases lay between the germline ends. The CDR3 totals 17 residues. This TCR was sampled from an adult who was a healthcare worker with PCR-confirmed SARS-CoV-2 infection or an uninfected control (not recorded which). The chain uses TRBV14 and TRBJ2-7, with D tentatively TRBD2 (6 bases). The sequences come from whole blood, collected at baseline. The CDR3 here is CASSQDLSRDLRREQYF. Here the CDR3 DNA reads TGTGCCAGCAGCCAAGATCTTTCGCGGGATTTACGGCGGGAGCAGTACTTC.